Sequencing of this T cell receptor (beta chain) was carried out in a study of blood T cell repertoires in COVID-19. Study-level information: Some COVID-19 samples were acute and others convalescent; all came from the United States, Italy and Spain. Sources were T cells, B-cell-depleted T cells, or PBMCs; the material itself was cDNA or gDNA.

Followed over time, Seattle patients had been enrolled while infection was active. Germline CDR1 and CDR2: SEHNR and FQNEAQ (reference sequence). CDR3 size: 15 residues. V dropped 4 bases and J dropped 2; count of bases not matched to a gene: 5. As originally analysed: Estimated nucleated cell counts came from reference gene primer amplification. Sequencing was performed with immunoSEQ multiplex PCR; in TCRdb, only in-frame clones are kept and a portion is missing. V, J and clone size derive from that table, while D and trimming were established from the DNA sequence. The table records nearly 200,000 clones, 85% of them present only once.

This receptor was identified in a man aged 60 to 69 with COVID-19, enrolled during active disease. J is TRBJ2-4 and V is TRBV7-9, with 7 bases aligning to TRBD1. Sequences were obtained from peripheral blood. The CDR3 reads CASSWDRRSKNIQYF. The CDR3 DNA reads as TGTGCCAGCAGCTGGGACAGAAGGTCCAAAAACATTCAGTACTTC.